Each of the 22 T cell receptor beta chains below was sequenced from the same sample in a study of early T cells in non-severe SARS-CoV-2 infection. MiXCR, applied by TCRdb to the 5' RACE reads, yields one record per CDR3 protein. The table lists 20,000 to 25,000 distinct CDR3 sequences, 4% to 5.5% of them singletons, with around 21% in the top ten. The sequenced material came from whole blood. These receptors originate from an adult who was a healthcare worker with PCR-confirmed SARS-CoV-2 infection or an uninfected control (not recorded which).

At least ten counts were recorded for this clonotype. The V gene is TRBV6-8, the J gene TRBJ2-7, with D perhaps given as TRBD1 or TRBD2 (5 bases each). The CDR3 contains 17 residues. Trimming took off 4 bases at V and 3 bases at J, with 22 bases between the two ends. Per germline, CDR1 MNHGY and CDR2 SAAAGT. CDR3 nucleotide sequence: TGTGCCAGCAGTTCAGATTCCGATGCCGGGACCCACTACGAGCAGTACTTC. It specifies CASSSDSDAGTHYEQYF.

This clonotype was observed a few times. The chain employs TRBV7-3 and TRBJ2-3; 12 bases map to TRBD1. The CDR3 totals 15 residues. CDR1 SGHTA and CDR2 FQGTGA come from the germline V gene. V lost 7 bases, J lost 8 bases, and 10 bases stayed unmatched. CDR3 amino acids: CASTPSGTGGGTQYF. The DNA for the CDR3 is TGTGCCAGCACCCCCTCCGGGACAGGGGGCGGTACGCAGTATTTT.

This clonotype was seen a handful of times. The chain combines TRBV6-2 or TRBV6-3 with TRBJ1-1; 7 bases align to TRBD1. This CDR3 is 15 amino acids long. Germline assignment: CDR1 MNHEY and CDR2 SVGEGT. Trimming removed 5 bases from V and 6 bases from J; junction bases left unmatched: 12. The CDR3 region has the DNA TGTGCCAGCAGTCTTCTCAGGGGGTTGAAACCTGAAGCTTTCTTT. This gives the protein CASSLLRGLKPEAFF.

Details on this clonotype: This may arise from a read error, as a much more abundant clone is one base away. The chain is built from TRBV18 and TRBJ2-3; no clear D gene. CDR1 KGHSH and CDR2 LQKENI come from the germline V gene. The CDR3 extends over 12 amino acids. The CDR3 bases are TGTGTCAGCTCACCGAGCACAGATACGCAGTATTTT. The encoded protein is CVSSPSTDTQYF.

This clonotype has at least ten counts. The V call is TRBV7-8, the J call TRBJ2-7; D unclear. Germline V lookup: CDR1 SGHVS, CDR2 FQNEAQ. The CDR3 consists of 12 residues. The CDR3 DNA reads TGTTCCGCTGGGCCTGTGGACTACGAGCAGTACTTC. Amino acid sequence: CSAGPVDYEQYF.

The table lists this clonotype with a few counts. The V gene is TRBV10-3, the J gene TRBJ2-3; 9 nucleotides line up with TRBD1. The CDR3 has 12 amino acids. After removal of 8 bases from V and 4 bases from J, the junction contained 1 base not matched to a gene. Germline assignment: CDR1 ENHRY and CDR2 SYGVKD. The CDR3: CAIGTGSDTQYF. The DNA of the CDR3 is TGTGCCATCGGGACAGGGTCAGATACGCAGTATTTT.

V is TRBV7-9 and J is TRBJ2-7, with D possibly TRBD1 on 5 matching bases. This CDR3 has 18 amino acids. V was trimmed by 6 bases and J by 0 bases, leaving 24 bases between them. Germline V gene lookup returns CDR1 SEHNR and CDR2 FQNEAQ (reference sequence). Here the CDR3 DNA reads TGTGCCAGCAGTTACTTCCAGGGTGATTTGCGGAACTCCTACGAGCAGTACTTC. This codes for CASSYFQGDLRNSYEQYF. Drawing the rest from reference TRBV7-9 and TRBJ2-7, the complete variable domain is DTGVSQNPRHKITKRGQNVTFRCDPISEHNRLYWYRQTLGQGPEFLTYFQNEAQLEKSRLLSDRFSAERPKGSFSTLEIQRTEQGDSAMYLCASSYFQGDLRNSYEQYFGPGTRLTVT.

With respect to this clonotype: Mismatch with germline at one junction end may stem from a read error. The V and J genes are TRBV7-7 and TRBJ2-1, with no clear D. The CDR3 has 16 residues. Germline lookup yields CDR1 SSHAT and CDR2 FNYEAQ (reference sequence). Here the CDR3 reads CASSAGPLSSYNEQFF. In nucleotides, the CDR3 is TGTGCTAGCAGCGCCGGGCCTCTCAGCTCCTACAATGAGCAGTTCTTC.

J is TRBJ2-3 and V is TRBV7-2; D not resolved. The length of the CDR3 is 12 residues. V lost 0 bases, J lost 4 bases, and 2 bases lay in between. The germline V gene encodes CDR1 SGHTA and CDR2 FQGNSA. The CDR3 sequence: CASSLASDTQYF. In DNA form, the CDR3 reads TGTGCCAGCAGCTTAGCGTCAGATACGCAGTATTTT. Full variable domain (missing parts from reference TRBV7-2 and TRBJ2-3): GAGVSQSPSNKVTEKGKDVELRCDPISGHTALYWYRQSLGQGLEFLIYFQGNSAPDKSGLPSDRFSAERTGGSVSTLTIQRTQQEDSAVYLCASSLASDTQYFGPGTRLTVL.

This clonotype came up many times. The chain joins TRBV30 to TRBJ1-2; the match to TRBD1 covers 9 bases. The CDR3 runs 13 residues. CDR1 is GTSNPN, CDR2 SVGIG, per germline (reference sequence). Trimming cost V 2 bases and J 5 bases; bases outside gene matches: 3. CDR3 residues: CAWSTDRGYGYTF. CDR3 nucleotide sequence: TGTGCCTGGAGTACGGACAGGGGATATGGCTACACCTTC.

This clonotype was observed at least ten times. The rearrangement joins TRBV19 to TRBJ2-1; 7 nucleotides align to TRBD2. This CDR3 has 12 amino acids. J gave up 10 bases and V 5 bases, and 5 bases lay outside the gene matches. Germline values: CDR1 LNHDA, CDR2 SQIVND (reference sequence). The CDR3 protein is CASSPWEGEQFF. In nucleotides, the CDR3 is TGTGCCAGTAGTCCCTGGGAGGGGGAGCAGTTCTTC. The full variable domain, rest sourced from reference TRBV19 and TRBJ2-1, is DGGITQSPKYLFRKEGQNVTLSCEQNLNHDAMYWYRQDPGQGLRLIYYSQIVNDFQKGDIAEGYSVSREKKESFPLTVTSAQKNPTAFYLCASSPWEGEQFFGPGTRLTVL.

This clonotype was observed a few times. The CDR3 coding sequence is TGTGCCAGCAGCGCAACCGGGAGGCCAGGAGAGACCCAGTACTTC. It yields the protein CASSATGRPGETQYF. The chain couples TRBV7-3 to TRBJ2-5; TRBD2 matches at 7 bases. V shed 5 bases, J shed 4 bases, and the junction held 10 bases outside the gene matches. The CDR3 spans 15 residues. Germline lookup yields CDR1 SGHTA and CDR2 FQGTGA.

This clonotype was seen many times. This chain connects TRBV6-5 to TRBJ2-2; D is possibly TRBD1 (6 bases). This CDR3 has 15 amino acids. The V gene lost 7 bases and the J gene lost 4 bases, with 16 bases spanning the gap. CDR1 MNHEY and CDR2 SVGAGI come from the germline V gene. The CDR3 DNA reads TGTGCCAGCACCTACAACATGGGGGCCACCGGGGAGCTGTTTTTT. Translated: CASTYNMGATGELFF.

This clonotype has at least ten counts. The J gene is TRBJ1-1, the V gene TRBV28; 7 bases agree with TRBD1. The ends lost 4 bases at V and 1 base at J; junction bases unmatched: 9. Germline V lookup: CDR1 MDHEN, CDR2 SYDVKM. This CDR3 is built from 16 residues. The CDR3 DNA reads as TGTGCCAGCAGTTCCTTTCGGACAGGCGCGAACACTGAAGCTTTCTTT. Encoded protein: CASSSFRTGANTEAFF.

This clonotype was seen a few times. The rearrangement joins TRBV5-1 to TRBJ2-1; TRBD2 might be the D (6 bases). CDR1 and CDR2 from the germline V gene are SGHRS and YFSETQ. Trimming shortened V by 0 bases and J by 7 bases, and 14 bases separated the two germline ends. The CDR3 runs 15 residues. The CDR3 here is CASSLVRGPPNEQFF. The CDR3 DNA reads as TGCGCCAGCAGCTTGGTGCGGGGCCCGCCTAATGAGCAGTTCTTC. Full variable domain (missing parts from reference TRBV5-1 and TRBJ2-1): KAGVTQTPRYLIKTRGQQVTLSCSPISGHRSVSWYQQTPGQGLQFLFEYFSETQRNKGNFPGRFSGRQFSNSRSEMNVSTLELGDSALYLCASSLVRGPPNEQFFGPGTRLTVL.

Many counts were recorded for this clonotype. V is TRBV7-6 and J is TRBJ2-5, with TRBD2 matching 7 bases. The junction had 5 bases not matched to a gene; V was cut back by 5 bases and J by 5 bases. The CDR3 totals 13 residues. Germline CDR1 and CDR2: SGHVS and FNYEAQ. CDR3 nucleotide sequence: TGTGCCAGCAGCCTACTAGCGACGGAGACCCAGTACTTC. Its protein is CASSLLATETQYF.

This clonotype was observed many times. V gene TRBV7-2 combines with J gene TRBJ2-5; D perhaps matches TRBD2 (5 bases). Per germline, CDR1 SGHTA and CDR2 FQGNSA. The CDR3 has 14 residues. V dropped 5 bases and J dropped 4 bases, with 14 bases sitting between them. In nucleotides, the CDR3 is TGTGCCAGCAGCCGCCAATCTAGCTCAGAGACCCAGTACTTC. It yields the protein CASSRQSSSETQYF. Based on the CDR3 plus reference TRBV7-2 and TRBJ2-5, the full variable domain is GAGVSQSPSNKVTEKGKDVELRCDPISGHTALYWYRQSLGQGLEFLIYFQGNSAPDKSGLPSDRFSAERTGGSVSTLTIQRTQQEDSAVYLCASSRQSSSETQYFGPGTRLLVL.

This clonotype is classed as medium-sized. This chain connects TRBV7-8 to TRBJ2-1, with D perhaps matching TRBD2 (5 bases). V gave up 1 base and J gave up 8 bases, with 9 bases separating them. CDR1 and CDR2 (germline): SGHVS, FQNEAQ. CDR3 length equals 13 residues. CDR3: CASSLGAGDEQFF. The CDR3 DNA follows: TGTGCCAGCAGCTTAGGGGCCGGGGATGAGCAGTTCTTC.

This clonotype has at least ten counts. This chain connects TRBV9 to TRBJ2-1; TRBD2 might be the D (6 bases). Germline CDR1 reads SGDLS; CDR2 reads YYNGEE. The CDR3 is 16 amino acids. Trimming stripped 0 bases from V and 8 bases from J, with 18 bases between. The CDR3 loop reads CASSVASGRGGDEQFF. The CDR3 nucleotides are TGTGCCAGCAGCGTAGCCTCCGGGCGAGGCGGGGATGAGCAGTTCTTC.

Ten or more counts support this clonotype. Written as DNA, the CDR3 is TGCAGTGCTAGAGCGGGAGGGAACACCGGGGAGCTGTTTTTT. This gives the protein CSARAGGNTGELFF. This sequence joins TRBV20-1 and TRBJ2-2; 7 nucleotides agree with TRBD2. The CDR3 spans 14 residues. In germline, CDR1 is DFQATT, CDR2 SNEGSKA (reference sequence). V gave up 1 base and J gave up 1 base; unmatched junction bases: 0.

This clonotype was detected many times. The V gene is TRBV20-1, the J gene TRBJ2-1, with TRBD2 matching over 7 bases. Trimming cost V 1 base and J 6 bases; bases outside gene matches: 9. The CDR3 loop spans 15 amino acids. Germline V lookup: CDR1 DFQATT, CDR2 SNEGSKA (reference sequence). The CDR3 bases are TGCAGTGCTAGAGCCCTCGGAGGGGAGGGCAATGAGCAGTTCTTC. Its protein product is CSARALGGEGNEQFF.

The chain carries TRBV6-2 or TRBV6-3 and TRBJ1-2, with D tentatively TRBD1 (5 bases). The length of the CDR3 is 14 residues. V lost 2 bases to trimming and J lost 2 bases, with 9 bases between them. Germline V CDR1 and CDR2: MNHEY, SVGEGT. The CDR3 spells CASSYGGGNYGYTF. The CDR3 bases are TGTGCCAGCAGTTACGGCGGGGGAAACTATGGCTACACCTTC.